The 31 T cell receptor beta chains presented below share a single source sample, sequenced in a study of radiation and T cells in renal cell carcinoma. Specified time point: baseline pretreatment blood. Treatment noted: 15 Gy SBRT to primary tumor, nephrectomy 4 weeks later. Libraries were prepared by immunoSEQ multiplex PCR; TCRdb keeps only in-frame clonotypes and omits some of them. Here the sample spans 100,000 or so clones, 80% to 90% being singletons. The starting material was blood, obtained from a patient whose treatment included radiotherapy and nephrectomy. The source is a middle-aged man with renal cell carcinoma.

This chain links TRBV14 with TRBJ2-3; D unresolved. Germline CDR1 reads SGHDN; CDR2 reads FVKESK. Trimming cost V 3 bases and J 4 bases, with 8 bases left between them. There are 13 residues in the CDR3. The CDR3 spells CASSQEVSDTQYF. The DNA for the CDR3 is TGTGCCAGCAGCCAGGAAGTCTCAGATACGCAGTATTTT.

The CDR3 DNA follows: TGCAGCGTTGAAGATAGATGGGGGGCTGGCTACACCTTC. Protein product: CSVEDRWGAGYTF. The chain has TRBV29-1 and TRBJ1-2, with D perhaps TRBD1 (6 bases). The V gene lost 0 bases and the J gene lost 7 bases, with 12 bases spanning the gap. The CDR3 has 13 amino acids. From germline, CDR1 is SQVTM and CDR2 ANQGSEA.

CDR3 sequence: CASSSRQGYGYTF. Written as DNA, the CDR3 is TGTGCCAGCAGCTCCCGACAGGGTTATGGCTACACCTTC. The rearrangement links TRBV7-2 to TRBJ1-2; 7 bases agree with TRBD1. This CDR3 has 13 amino acids. The germline V gene has CDR1 SGHTA and CDR2 FQGNSA. Trimming cost V 4 bases and J 5 bases; bases outside gene matches: 4.

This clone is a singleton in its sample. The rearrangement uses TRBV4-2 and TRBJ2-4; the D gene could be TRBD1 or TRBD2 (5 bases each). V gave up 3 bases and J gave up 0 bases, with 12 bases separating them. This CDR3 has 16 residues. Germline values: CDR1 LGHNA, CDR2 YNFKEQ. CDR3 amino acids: CASSHRGELAKNIQYF. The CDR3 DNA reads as TGTGCCAGCAGCCACCGAGGGGAGCTAGCCAAAAACATTCAGTACTTC.

CDR3 amino acids: CASSVGWREKLFF. CDR3 DNA: TGTGCCAGCAGCGTAGGGTGGAGGGAAAAACTGTTTTTT. V gene TRBV9 combines with J gene TRBJ1-4; D remains unclear. The germline V gene encodes CDR1 SGDLS and CDR2 YYNGEE. The CDR3 runs 13 residues. Trimming took off 0 bases at V and 8 bases at J, with 8 bases between the two ends.

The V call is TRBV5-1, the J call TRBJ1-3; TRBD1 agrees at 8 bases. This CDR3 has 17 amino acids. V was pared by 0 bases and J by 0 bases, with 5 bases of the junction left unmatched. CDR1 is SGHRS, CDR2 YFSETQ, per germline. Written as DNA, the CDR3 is TGCGCCAGCAGCTTGGAGAGGACAGGGTCCTCTGGAAACACCATATATTTT. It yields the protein CASSLERTGSSGNTIYF.

The CDR3 protein is CASSSFGAIRSEQYF. CDR3 coding DNA: TGTGCCAGTAGTAGTTTCGGGGCTATCCGTTCCGAGCAGTACTTC. V gene TRBV19 combines with J gene TRBJ2-7; D may be TRBD1 or TRBD2 (5 bases each). Germline V gene lookup returns CDR1 LNHDA and CDR2 SQIVND (reference sequence). V lost 4 bases to trimming and J lost 6 bases, with 19 bases between them. The CDR3 runs 15 residues.

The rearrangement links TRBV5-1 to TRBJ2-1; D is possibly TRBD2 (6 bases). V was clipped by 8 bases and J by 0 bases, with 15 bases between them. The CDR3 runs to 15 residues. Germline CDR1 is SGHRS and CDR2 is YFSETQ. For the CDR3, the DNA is TGCGCCAGTATCCGGGGGATCAGCTCCTACAATGAGCAGTTCTTC. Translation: CASIRGISSYNEQFF.

CDR3 in DNA: TGCGCCAGCAGGCCACAGACAGGGGGCAGCTACGAGCAGTACTTC. It is translated as CASRPQTGGSYEQYF. The chain couples TRBV5-1 to TRBJ2-7; 10 positions agree with TRBD1. This CDR3 region has 15 residues. Germline CDR1 is SGHRS and CDR2 is YFSETQ. V lost 5 bases, J lost 3 bases, and 8 bases stayed unmatched.

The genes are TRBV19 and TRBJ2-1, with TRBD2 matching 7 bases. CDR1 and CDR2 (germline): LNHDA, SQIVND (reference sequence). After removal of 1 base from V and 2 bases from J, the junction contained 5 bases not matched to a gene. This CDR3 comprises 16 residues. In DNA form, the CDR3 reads TGTGCCAGTAGTATAGGTCTAGCGGATACCTACAATGAGCAGTTCTTC. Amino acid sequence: CASSIGLADTYNEQFF.

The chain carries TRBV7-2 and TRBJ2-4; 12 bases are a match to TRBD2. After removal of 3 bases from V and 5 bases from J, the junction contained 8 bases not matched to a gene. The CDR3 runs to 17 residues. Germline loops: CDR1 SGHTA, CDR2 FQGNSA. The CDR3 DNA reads TGTGCCAGCAGCTTCTTCCTAGCGGGGGGGCTAGAAAACATTCAGTACTTC. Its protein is CASSFFLAGGLENIQYF.

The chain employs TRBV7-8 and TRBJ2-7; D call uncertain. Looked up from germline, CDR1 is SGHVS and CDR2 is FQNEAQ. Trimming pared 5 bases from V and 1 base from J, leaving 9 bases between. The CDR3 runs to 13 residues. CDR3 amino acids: CASSPMGSYEQYF. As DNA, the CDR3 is TGTGCCAGCAGCCCTATGGGGTCCTACGAGCAGTACTTC. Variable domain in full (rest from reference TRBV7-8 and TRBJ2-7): GAGVSQSPRYKVAKRGQDVALRCDPISGHVSLFWYQQALGQGPEFLTYFQNEAQLDKSGLPSDRFFAERPEGSVSTLKIQRTQQEDSAVYLCASSPMGSYEQYFGPGTRLTVT.

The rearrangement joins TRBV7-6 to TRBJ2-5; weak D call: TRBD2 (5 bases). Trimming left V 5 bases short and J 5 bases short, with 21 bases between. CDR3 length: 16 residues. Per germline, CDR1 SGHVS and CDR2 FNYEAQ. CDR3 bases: TGTGCCAGCAGCACCTCTCGGGGAGCGTCAACGGAGACCCAGTACTTC. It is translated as CASSTSRGASTETQYF.

The CDR3 nucleotides read TGTGCCAGCAGCTTAGGGACGGCTGAAGCTTTCTTT. Translating gives CASSLGTAEAFF. The rearrangement joins TRBV7-8 to TRBJ1-1; D not resolved. V was cut by 1 base and J by 6 bases, with 6 bases left in between. Per the germline V gene, CDR1 is SGHVS and CDR2 is FQNEAQ. The CDR3 runs 12 residues.

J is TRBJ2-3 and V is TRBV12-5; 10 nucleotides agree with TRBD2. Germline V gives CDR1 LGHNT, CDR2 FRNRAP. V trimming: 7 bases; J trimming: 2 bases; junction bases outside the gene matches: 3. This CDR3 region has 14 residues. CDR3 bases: TGTGCTAGTGAAGCGGGGGGGCCCACAGATACGCAGTATTTT. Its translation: CASEAGGPTDTQYF.

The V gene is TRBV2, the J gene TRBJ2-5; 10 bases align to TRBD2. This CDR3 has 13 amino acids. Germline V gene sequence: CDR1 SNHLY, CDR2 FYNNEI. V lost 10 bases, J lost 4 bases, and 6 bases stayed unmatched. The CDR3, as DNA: TGTGCCACCCAACCTAGCGGGGGAGAGACCCAGTACTTC. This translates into CATQPSGGETQYF.

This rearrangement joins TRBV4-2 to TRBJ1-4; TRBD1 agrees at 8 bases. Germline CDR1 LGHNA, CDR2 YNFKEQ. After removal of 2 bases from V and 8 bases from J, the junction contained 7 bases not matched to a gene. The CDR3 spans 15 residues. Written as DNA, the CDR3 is TGTGCCAGCAGCCAACCCACAGGGGGTGTGGAAAAACTGTTTTTT. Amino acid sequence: CASSQPTGGVEKLFF.

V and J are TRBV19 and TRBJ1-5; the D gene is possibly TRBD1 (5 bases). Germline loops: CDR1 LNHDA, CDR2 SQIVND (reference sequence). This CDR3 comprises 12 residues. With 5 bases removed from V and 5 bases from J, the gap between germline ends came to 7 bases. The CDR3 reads CASSGGDQPQHF. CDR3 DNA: TGTGCCAGTAGTGGGGGGGATCAGCCCCAGCATTTT. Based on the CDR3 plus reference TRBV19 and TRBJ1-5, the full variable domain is DGGITQSPKYLFRKEGQNVTLSCEQNLNHDAMYWYRQDPGQGLRLIYYSQIVNDFQKGDIAEGYSVSREKKESFPLTVTSAQKNPTAFYLCASSGGDQPQHFGDGTRLSIL.

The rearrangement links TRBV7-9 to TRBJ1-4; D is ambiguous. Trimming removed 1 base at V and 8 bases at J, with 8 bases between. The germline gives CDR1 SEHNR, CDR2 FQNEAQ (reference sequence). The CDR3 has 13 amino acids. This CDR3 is CASSLGVSEKLFF. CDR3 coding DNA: TGTGCCAGCAGCTTAGGAGTTTCCGAAAAACTGTTTTTT.

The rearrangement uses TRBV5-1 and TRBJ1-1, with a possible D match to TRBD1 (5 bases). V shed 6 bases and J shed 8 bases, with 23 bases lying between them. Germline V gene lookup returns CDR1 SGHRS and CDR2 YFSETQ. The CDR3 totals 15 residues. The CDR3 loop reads CASTINMGTLGEAFF. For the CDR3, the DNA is TGCGCCAGCACCATCAATATGGGGACGTTAGGAGAAGCTTTCTTT.

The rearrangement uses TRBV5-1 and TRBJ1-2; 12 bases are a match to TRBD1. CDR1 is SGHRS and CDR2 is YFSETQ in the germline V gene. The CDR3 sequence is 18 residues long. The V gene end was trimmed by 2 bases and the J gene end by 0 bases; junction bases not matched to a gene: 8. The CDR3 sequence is CASSFTGTGGATNYGYTF. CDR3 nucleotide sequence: TGCGCCAGCAGCTTCACCGGGACAGGGGGCGCAACTAACTATGGCTACACCTTC.

The DNA for the CDR3 is TGTGCCAGCTCACCTGAAGGGTTGATTTTTGGCTACACCTTC. Encoded protein: CASSPEGLIFGYTF. The chain is built from TRBV18 and TRBJ1-2; D remains unclear. The germline V gene encodes CDR1 KGHSH and CDR2 LQKENI. V gave up 3 bases and J gave up 7 bases, with 15 bases separating them. This CDR3 contains 14 residues.

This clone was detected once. The CDR3 reads CASRLGGVNEQFF. DNA of the CDR3: TGCGCCAGCCGCCTGGGGGGAGTCAATGAGCAGTTCTTC. The chain joins TRBV10-2 to TRBJ2-1, with D possibly matching TRBD2 (6 bases). The germline V gene encodes CDR1 WSHSY and CDR2 SAAADI. This CDR3 has 13 amino acids. The germline V and J ends were trimmed by 8 bases and 6 bases, with 14 bases remaining between them.

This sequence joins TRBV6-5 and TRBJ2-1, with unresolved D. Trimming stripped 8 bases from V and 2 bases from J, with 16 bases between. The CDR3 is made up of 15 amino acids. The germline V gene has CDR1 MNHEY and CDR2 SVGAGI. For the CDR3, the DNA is TGTGCCAGCCGTGTGACGCTGCTCCCCTACAATGAGCAGTTCTTC. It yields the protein CASRVTLLPYNEQFF.

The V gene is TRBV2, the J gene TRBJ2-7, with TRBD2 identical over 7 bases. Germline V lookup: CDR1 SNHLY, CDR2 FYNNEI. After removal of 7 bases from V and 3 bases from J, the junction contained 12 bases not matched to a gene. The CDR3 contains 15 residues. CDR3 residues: CASKRRPLADYEQYF. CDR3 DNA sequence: TGTGCCAGCAAAAGACGACCCCTAGCGGACTACGAGCAGTACTTC.

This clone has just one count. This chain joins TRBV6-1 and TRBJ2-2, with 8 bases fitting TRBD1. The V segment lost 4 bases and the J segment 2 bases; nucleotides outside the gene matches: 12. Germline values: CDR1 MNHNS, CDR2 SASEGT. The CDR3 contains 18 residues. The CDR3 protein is CASSVEPAGGYNTGELFF. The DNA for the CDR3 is TGTGCCAGCAGTGTCGAGCCCGCAGGGGGCTATAACACCGGGGAGCTGTTTTTT.

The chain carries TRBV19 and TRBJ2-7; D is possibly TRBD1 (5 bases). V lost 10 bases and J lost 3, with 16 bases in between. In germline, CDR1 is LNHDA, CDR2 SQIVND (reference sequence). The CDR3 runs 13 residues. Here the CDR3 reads CATQGPGYYEQYF. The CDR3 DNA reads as TGTGCCACCCAGGGCCCCGGCTACTACGAGCAGTACTTC.

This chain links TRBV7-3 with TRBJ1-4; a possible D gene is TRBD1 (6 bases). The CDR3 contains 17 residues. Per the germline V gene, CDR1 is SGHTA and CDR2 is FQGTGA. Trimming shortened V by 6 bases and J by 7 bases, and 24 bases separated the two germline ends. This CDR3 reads CASRFRRGCPVVEKLFF. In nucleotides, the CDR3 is TGTGCCAGCAGATTTAGAAGGGGGTGCCCGGTAGTTGAAAAACTGTTTTTT.

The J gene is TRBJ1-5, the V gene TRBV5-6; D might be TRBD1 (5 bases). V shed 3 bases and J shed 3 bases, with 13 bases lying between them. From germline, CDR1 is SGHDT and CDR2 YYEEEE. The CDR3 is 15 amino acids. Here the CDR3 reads CASSYWGRINQPQHF. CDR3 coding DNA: TGTGCCAGCAGCTATTGGGGACGGATCAATCAGCCCCAGCATTTT.

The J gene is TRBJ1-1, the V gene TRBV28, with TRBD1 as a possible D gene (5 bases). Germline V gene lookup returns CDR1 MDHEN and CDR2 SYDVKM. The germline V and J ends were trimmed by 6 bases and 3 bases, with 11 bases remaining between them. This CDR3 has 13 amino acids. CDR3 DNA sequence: TGTGCCAGCAGCCTTAGACAGTACACTGAAGCTTTCTTT. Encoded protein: CASSLRQYTEAFF.

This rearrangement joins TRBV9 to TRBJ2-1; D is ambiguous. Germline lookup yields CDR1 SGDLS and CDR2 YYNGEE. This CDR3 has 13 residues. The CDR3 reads CPSPALRGNEQFF. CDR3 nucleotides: TGTCCCTCGCCCGCCCTACGAGGCAATGAGCAGTTCTTC.